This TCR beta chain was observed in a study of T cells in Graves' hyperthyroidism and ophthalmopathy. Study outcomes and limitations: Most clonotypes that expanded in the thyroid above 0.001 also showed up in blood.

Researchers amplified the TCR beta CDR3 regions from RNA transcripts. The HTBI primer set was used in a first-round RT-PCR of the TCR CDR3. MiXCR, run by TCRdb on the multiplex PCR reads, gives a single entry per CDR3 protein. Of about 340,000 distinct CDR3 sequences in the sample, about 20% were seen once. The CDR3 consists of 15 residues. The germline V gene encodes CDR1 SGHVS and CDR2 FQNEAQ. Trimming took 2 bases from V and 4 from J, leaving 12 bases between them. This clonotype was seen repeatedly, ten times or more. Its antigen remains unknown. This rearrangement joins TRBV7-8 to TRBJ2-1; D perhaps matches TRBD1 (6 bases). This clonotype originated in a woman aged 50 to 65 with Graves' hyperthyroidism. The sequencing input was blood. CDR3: CASSLSGVIYNEQFF. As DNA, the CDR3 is TGTGCCAGCAGCTTATCAGGGGTCATATACAATGAGCAGTTCTTC.